Following are 8 T cell receptor beta chains from one sample sequenced in a study of shared clonotypes between healthy human individuals. Sequencing used immunoSEQ multiplex PCR; TCRdb keeps in-frame clones, though not all of them. This sample has about 1,900,000 clones, with around 96% found just once. CD8 cells classed as naive were CD45RO-negative and positively selected for CCR7, excluding terminally differentiated effector memory CD45RA+ cells. The specimen sequenced was naive CD8+ T cells sorted from blood. The source of these receptors is a man aged 18-30 years in good health.

This clone was found once. The chain employs TRBV5-6 and TRBJ2-7, with a weak D call TRBD1 (6 bases). The CDR3 runs 15 residues. V dropped 5 bases and J dropped 2 bases, with 17 bases sitting between them. Germline CDR1 reads SGHDT; CDR2 reads YYEEEE. The chain's CDR3 is CASRWTQGEPYEQYF. The CDR3 coding sequence is TGTGCCAGCAGATGGACACAGGGAGAGCCCTACGAGCAGTACTTC.

The rearrangement links TRBV11-2 to TRBJ2-5; TRBD2 aligns across 7 bases. This CDR3 comprises 17 residues. Trimming took 5 bases from V and 2 from J; bases not matched to a gene: 14. Germline values: CDR1 SGHAT, CDR2 FQNNGV. The CDR3 DNA reads as TGTGCCAGCAGCCCTCATCCCCCTAGCGGCGTTCAAGAGACCCAGTACTTC. Amino acids: CASSPHPPSGVQETQYF. Filled out from reference TRBV11-2 and TRBJ2-5, the complete variable domain reads EAGVAQSPRYKIIEKRQSVAFWCNPISGHATLYWYQQILGQGPKLLIQFQNNGVVDDSQLPKDRFSAERLKGVDSTLKIQPAKLEDSAVYLCASSPHPPSGVQETQYFGPGTRLLVL.

In its sample, this clone was seen a few times. Other nucleotide sequences from this sample produce the same CDR3. V and J are TRBV9 and TRBJ2-1; D remains unclear. CDR1 is SGDLS and CDR2 is YYNGEE in the germline V gene. The CDR3 is 12 amino acids. Trimming stripped 0 bases from V and 7 bases from J, with 5 bases between. The CDR3 reads CASSVDGNEQFF. DNA of the CDR3: TGTGCCAGCAGCGTAGACGGGAATGAGCAGTTCTTC.

The chain links TRBV10-3 to TRBJ1-5; D is undetermined. Looked up from germline, CDR1 is ENHRY and CDR2 is SYGVKD. The germline V and J ends were trimmed by 0 bases and 0 bases, with 3 bases remaining between them. This CDR3 contains 14 residues. The CDR3 DNA is TGTGCCATCAGTGAGTCCGTTAGCAATCAGCCCCAGCATTTT. The encoded protein is CAISESVSNQPQHF.

The V gene is TRBV30, the J gene TRBJ2-1; 14 nucleotides line up with TRBD2. Per germline, CDR1 GTSNPN and CDR2 SVGIG (reference sequence). The CDR3 contains 16 residues. V was clipped by 3 bases and J by 6 bases; unmatched bases: 7. In nucleotides, the CDR3 is TGTGCCTGGAGCGAGGGACTAGCGGGAGTTCCCAATGAGCAGTTCTTC. Translated, it gives CAWSEGLAGVPNEQFF. The complete variable domain, with remaining parts taken from reference TRBV30 and TRBJ2-1, reads SQTIHQWPATLVQPVGSPLSLECTVEGTSNPNLYWYRQAAGRGLQLLFYSVGIGQISSEVPQNLSASRPQDRQFILSSKKLLLSDSGFYLCAWSEGLAGVPNEQFFGPGTRLTVL.

The V call is TRBV7-2, the J call TRBJ2-7; 11 bases are a match to TRBD1. After removal of 4 bases from V and 1 base from J, the junction contained 6 bases not matched to a gene. CDR1 and CDR2 from the germline V gene are SGHTA and FQGNSA. The CDR3 runs to 16 residues. CDR3 sequence: CASSYGQGAVSYEQYF. The CDR3 coding sequence is TGTGCCAGCAGCTATGGACAGGGGGCCGTGTCCTACGAGCAGTACTTC.

The genes are TRBV6-1 and TRBJ1-4, with D hard to call. V lost 1 base, J lost 11 bases, and 5 bases lay in between. Germline V gives CDR1 MNHNS, CDR2 SASEGT. The CDR3 contains 11 residues. The DNA for the CDR3 is TGTGCCAGCAGTGAAGAGTGGAAACTGTTTTTT. Translated: CASSEEWKLFF.

The V call is TRBV28, the J call TRBJ2-7, with 7 bases lining up with TRBD1. From germline, CDR1 is MDHEN and CDR2 SYDVKM. The CDR3 is 12 residues long. The ends lost 11 bases at V and 1 base at J; junction bases unmatched: 5. The CDR3 DNA reads as TGTGCCGCCGGGACAGAGTCCTACGAGCAGTACTTC. Protein: CAAGTESYEQYF.